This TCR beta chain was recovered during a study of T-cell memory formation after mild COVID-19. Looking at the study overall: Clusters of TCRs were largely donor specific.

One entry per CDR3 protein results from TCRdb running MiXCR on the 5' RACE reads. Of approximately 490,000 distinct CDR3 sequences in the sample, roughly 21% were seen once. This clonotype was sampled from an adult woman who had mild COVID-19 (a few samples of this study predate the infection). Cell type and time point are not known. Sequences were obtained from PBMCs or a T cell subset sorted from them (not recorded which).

Written as DNA, the CDR3 is TGCAGCGTTGAGGCCAGCGGGATGGATACGCAGTATTTT. This translates into CSVEASGMDTQYF. V usage is TRBV29-1 and J usage is TRBJ2-3; 7 bases map to TRBD2. The CDR3 contains 13 residues. Per germline, CDR1 SQVTM and CDR2 ANQGSEA. Trimming cost V 3 bases and J 6 bases; bases outside gene matches: 6.